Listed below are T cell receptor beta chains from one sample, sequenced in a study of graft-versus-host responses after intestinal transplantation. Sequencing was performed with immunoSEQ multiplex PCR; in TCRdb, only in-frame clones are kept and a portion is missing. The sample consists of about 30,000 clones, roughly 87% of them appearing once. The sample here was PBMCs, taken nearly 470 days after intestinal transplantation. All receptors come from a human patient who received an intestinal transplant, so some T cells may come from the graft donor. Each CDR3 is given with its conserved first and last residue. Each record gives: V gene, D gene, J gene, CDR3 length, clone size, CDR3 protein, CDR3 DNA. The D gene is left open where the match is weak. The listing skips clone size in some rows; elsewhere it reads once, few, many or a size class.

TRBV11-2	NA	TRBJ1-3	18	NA	CASSLDGAGRSLGNTIYF	TGTGCCAGCAGCTTAGACGGGGCCGGCAGGTCACTAGGAAACACCATATATTTT
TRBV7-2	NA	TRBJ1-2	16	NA	CASSLVAGQGSYGYTF	TGTGCCAGCAGCTTAGTGGCGGGTCAGGGGAGTTATGGCTACACCTTC
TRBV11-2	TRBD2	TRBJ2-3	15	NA	CASSLGLWRGDTQYF	TGTGCCAGCAGCTTAGGGTTATGGCGGGGGGATACGCAGTATTTT
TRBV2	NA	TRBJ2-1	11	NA	CASNGWAEQFF	TGTGCCAGCAATGGGTGGGCTGAGCAGTTCTTC
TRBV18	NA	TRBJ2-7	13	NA	CASSPPTAYEQYF	TGTGCCAGCTCACCACCGACAGCCTACGAGCAGTACTTC
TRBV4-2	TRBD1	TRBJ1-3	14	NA	CASSPGGSGNTIYF	TGTGCCAGCAGCCCAGGGGGCTCTGGAAACACCATATATTTT
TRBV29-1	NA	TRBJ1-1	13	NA	CSGTGLGNTEAFF	TGCAGCGGTACCGGACTGGGGAACACTGAAGCTTTCTTT
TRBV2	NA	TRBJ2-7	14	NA	CASKRTKLTYEQYF	TGTGCCAGCAAGCGGACAAAACTAACCTACGAGCAGTACTTC
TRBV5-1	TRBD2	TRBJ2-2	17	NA	CASSLGSSGRGTGELFF	TGCGCCAGCAGCTTGGGATCTAGCGGGAGGGGCACCGGGGAGCTGTTTTTT
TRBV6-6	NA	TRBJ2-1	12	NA	CASSLIVNEQFF	TGTGCCAGCAGCCTGATCGTAAATGAGCAGTTCTTC
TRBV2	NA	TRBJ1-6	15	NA	CASSEFPQVNSPLHF	TGTGCCAGCAGTGAATTCCCTCAGGTTAATTCACCCCTCCACTTT
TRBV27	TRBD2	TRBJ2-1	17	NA	CASSLYQFSGRANEQFF	TGTGCCAGCAGTTTATATCAATTTAGCGGGAGGGCAAATGAGCAGTTCTTC
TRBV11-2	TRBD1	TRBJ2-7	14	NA	CASSLGDSYYEQYF	TGTGCCAGCAGCTTGGGGGACAGCTACTACGAGCAGTACTTC
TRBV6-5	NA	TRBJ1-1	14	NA	CASSYSIRNTEAFF	TGTGCCAGCAGTTACTCGATACGGAACACTGAAGCTTTCTTT
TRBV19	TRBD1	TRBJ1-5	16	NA	CASIAGQGFGNQPQHF	TGTGCCAGTATCGCGGGACAGGGGTTCGGAAATCAGCCCCAGCATTTT
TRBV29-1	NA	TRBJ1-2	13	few	CSVGGGTNYGYTF	TGCAGCGTTGGGGGTGGCACCAACTATGGCTACACCTTC
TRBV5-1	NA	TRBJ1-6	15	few	CASPGVVSENSPLHF	TGCGCCAGTCCTGGGGTTGTTAGTGAAAATTCACCCCTCCACTTT
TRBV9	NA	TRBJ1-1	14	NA	CASSVAWTLTEAFF	TGTGCCAGCAGCGTAGCGTGGACACTGACTGAAGCTTTCTTT
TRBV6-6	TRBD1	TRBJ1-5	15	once	CASSSGTGMREPQHF	TGTGCCAGCAGTTCAGGGACAGGGATGAGGGAGCCCCAGCATTTT
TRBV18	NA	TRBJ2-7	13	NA	CASSPQEDYEQYF	TGTGCCAGCTCACCACAAGAAGATTACGAGCAGTACTTC
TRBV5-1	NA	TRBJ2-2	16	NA	CASSLAVVTNTGELFF	TGCGCCAGCAGCTTGGCCGTAGTTACGAACACCGGGGAGCTGTTTTTT
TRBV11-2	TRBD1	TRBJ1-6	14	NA	CASSVTGENSPLHF	TGTGCCAGCAGCGTTACAGGGGAGAATTCACCCCTCCACTTT
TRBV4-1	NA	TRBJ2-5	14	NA	CASSGPGRQETQYF	TGCGCCAGCAGCGGGCCGGGACGGCAAGAGACCCAGTACTTC
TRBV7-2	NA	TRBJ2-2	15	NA	CASRGGGAYTGELFF	TGTGCCAGCAGGGGGGGCGGCGCTTACACCGGGGAGCTGTTTTTT
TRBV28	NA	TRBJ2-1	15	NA	CASSFLAGAYNEQFF	TGTGCCAGCAGTTTTCTGGCGGGGGCGTACAATGAGCAGTTCTTC
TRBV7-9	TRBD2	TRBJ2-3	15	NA	CASSPRLAVTDTQYF	TGTGCCAGCAGCCCCCGACTAGCGGTCACAGATACGCAGTATTTT
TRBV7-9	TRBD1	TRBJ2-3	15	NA	CASSLRTGVTDTQYF	TGTGCCAGCAGCCTGCGGACAGGGGTCACAGATACGCAGTATTTT
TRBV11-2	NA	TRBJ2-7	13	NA	CASSSFHSYEQYF	TGTGCCAGCAGCTCCTTTCATAGCTACGAGCAGTACTTC
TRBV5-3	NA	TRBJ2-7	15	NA	CARSLIFRYRPEQYF	TGTGCCAGAAGCTTGATCTTCAGATACCGGCCCGAGCAGTACTTC